This T cell receptor beta chain derives from a study of T cell responses to AZD1222 COVID-19 vaccine. TCRdb's table, derived via immunoSEQ multiplex PCR, lists solely in-frame clones and lacks some. The data hold 90,000 to 120,000 clones, with just over 90% observed a single time. CDR1 is MDHEN, CDR2 SYDVKM, per germline. V lost 5 bases, J lost 6 bases, and 19 bases lay in between. The CDR3 runs 15 residues. The clonotype comes from an adult who received the AZD1222 COVID-19 vaccine. The material sequenced was peripheral blood, taken 28 days after the second AZD1222 dose. V is TRBV28 and J is TRBJ1-2, with TRBD1 as a possible D gene (5 bases). The CDR3 here is CASSTESRVNDGYTF. CDR3 coding DNA: TGTGCCAGCAGTACAGAGTCCAGGGTTAATGATGGCTACACCTTC.